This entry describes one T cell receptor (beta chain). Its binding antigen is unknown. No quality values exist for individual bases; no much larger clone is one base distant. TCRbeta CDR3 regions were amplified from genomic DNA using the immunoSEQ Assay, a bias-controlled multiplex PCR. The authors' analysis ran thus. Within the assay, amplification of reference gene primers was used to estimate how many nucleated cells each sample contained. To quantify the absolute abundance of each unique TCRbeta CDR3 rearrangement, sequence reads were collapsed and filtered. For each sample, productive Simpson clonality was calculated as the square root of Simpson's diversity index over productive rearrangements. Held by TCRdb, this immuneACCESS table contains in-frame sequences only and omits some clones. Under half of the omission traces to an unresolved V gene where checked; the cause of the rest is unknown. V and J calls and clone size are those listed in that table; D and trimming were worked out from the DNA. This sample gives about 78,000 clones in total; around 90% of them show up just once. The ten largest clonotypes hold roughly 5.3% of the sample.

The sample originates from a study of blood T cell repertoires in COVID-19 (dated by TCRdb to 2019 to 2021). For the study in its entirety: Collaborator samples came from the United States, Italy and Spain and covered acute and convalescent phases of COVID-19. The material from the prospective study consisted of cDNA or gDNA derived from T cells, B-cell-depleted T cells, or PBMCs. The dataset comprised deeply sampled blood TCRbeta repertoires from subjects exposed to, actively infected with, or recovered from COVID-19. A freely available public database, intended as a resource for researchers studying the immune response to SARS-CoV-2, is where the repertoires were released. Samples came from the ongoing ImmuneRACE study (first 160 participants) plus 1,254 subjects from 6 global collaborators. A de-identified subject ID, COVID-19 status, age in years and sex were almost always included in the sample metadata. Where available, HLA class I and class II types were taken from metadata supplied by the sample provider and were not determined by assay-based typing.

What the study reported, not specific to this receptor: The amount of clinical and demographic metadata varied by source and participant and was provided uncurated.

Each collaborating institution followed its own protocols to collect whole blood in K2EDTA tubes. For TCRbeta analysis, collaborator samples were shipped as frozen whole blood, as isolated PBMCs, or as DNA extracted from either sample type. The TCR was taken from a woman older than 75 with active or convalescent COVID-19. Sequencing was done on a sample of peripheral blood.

The CDR3 protein is CASSADRTVNTGELFF. The DNA sequence is given as TGCGCCAGCAGCGCCGACAGAACCGTGAACACCGGGGAGCTGTTTTTT. Rearrangement joined TRBV5-1 to TRBJ2-2; the D region possibly corresponds to TRBD1 (5 bases align). Trimming at the junction amounts to 4 bases on V and 1 base on J, and the germline ends lie 14 bases apart. Measured from the cysteine to the phenylalanine, the CDR3 is 16 residues long. Only the CDR3 region is kept as DNA, spanning 48 bases read in frame from base 1. Looking up the germline V gene yields CDR1 SGHRS and CDR2 YFSETQ.